This T cell receptor (beta chain) was retrieved from a study of blood T cell repertoires in COVID-19. Study information: Whether acute or convalescent, the COVID-19 samples came from the United States, Italy and Spain. PBMCs, B-cell-depleted T cells, or T cells were the source of the cDNA or gDNA that made up the material.

Under the authors' procedure: It was from reference gene primer amplification that nucleated cell counts were estimated. TCRdb keeps only in-frame clones here, not all; method: immunoSEQ multiplex PCR. V, J and clone size are taken as reported in that table, and D and trimming were inferred from the DNA itself. The data show roughly 52,000 clones, approximately 89% seen once. Germline CDR1 is MNHNY and CDR2 is SVGAGI (reference sequence). The V gene end was trimmed by 7 bases and the J gene end by 1 base; junction bases not matched to a gene: 7. The CDR3 length is 15 residues. This clonotype was obtained from a woman aged 80 or over with acute or convalescent COVID-19. Material: peripheral blood. This chain connects TRBV6-6 to TRBJ1-5; TRBD1 agrees at 7 bases. The CDR3: CASTETGRSNQPQHF. DNA of the CDR3: TGTGCCAGCACCGAGACAGGGAGGAGCAATCAGCCCCAGCATTTT.